This entry features one T cell receptor beta chain sequence. The sample belongs to a study of T cell responses to AZD1222 COVID-19 vaccine. Assay: immunoSEQ multiplex PCR; the TCRdb copy retains only in-frame clones and omits some. Of approximately 170,000 clones detected, 88% appear once; the ten largest clones hold around 10%. V lost 3 bases and J 7 bases, leaving 9 bases between the germline ends. The CDR3 runs to 13 residues. The germline gives CDR1 MNHEY, CDR2 SVGAGI. The chain has TRBV6-5 and TRBJ2-2; the D is unclear. Material: peripheral blood, obtained 28 days after the second AZD1222 dose. The TCR comes from an adult who received the AZD1222 COVID-19 vaccine. CDR3 sequence (DNA): TGTGCCAGCAGTTATACGGCTATCGGGGAGCTGTTTTTT. This sequence encodes CASSYTAIGELFF.